These 16 T cell receptor beta chains originate from one sample sequenced in a study of Ad26.COV2.S vaccination and SARS-CoV-2 variants. Described treatment: over 15 received Ad26.COV2.S at low or high dose, single or two shots; roughly five received placebo; per-sample allocation not given. The investigators took samples on day 63 after the first vaccine or placebo injection. Profiling relied on immunoSEQ multiplex PCR, and the TCRdb table lists in-frame clones only, not all of them. The sample carries roughly 350,000 clones, approximately 86% recorded once. The input for sequencing was peripheral blood, taken in a trial of Ad26.COV2.S vaccine versus placebo. Receptor source: a person aged 18-60 years who received the Ad26.COV2.S COVID-19 vaccine or a placebo.

The chain uses TRBV11-2 and TRBJ2-7; 9 bases map to TRBD2. Losses at the gene ends were 5 bases for V and 7 bases for J; bases not matched to a gene: 12. Germline V gives CDR1 SGHAT, CDR2 FQNNGV. The CDR3 is made up of 15 amino acids. CDR3 sequence (DNA): TGTGCCAGCAGCCTCGGGACTAGCTCCTCGGGGGAGCAGTACTTC. It is translated as CASSLGTSSSGEQYF.

The chain carries TRBV24-1 and TRBJ2-7, with 8 bases that match TRBD1. The germline V gene encodes CDR1 KGHDR and CDR2 SFDVKD. CDR3 size: 14 residues. Losses at the gene ends were 5 bases for V and 6 bases for J; bases not matched to a gene: 8. In nucleotides, the CDR3 is TGTGCCACCAGTGTGGACAGGGTGAGAAGCGAGCAGTACTTC. Translating gives CATSVDRVRSEQYF.

V is TRBV5-1 and J is TRBJ2-1, with 13 nucleotides matching TRBD2. The V and J ends lost 4 bases and 4 bases, in that order; junction bases with no gene match: 5. Germline CDR1 SGHRS, CDR2 YFSETQ. CDR3 size: 16 residues. CDR3 sequence: CASSLGLAGAYNEQFF. The DNA for the CDR3 is TGCGCCAGCAGCCTAGGACTAGCGGGGGCATACAATGAGCAGTTCTTC.

The chain uses TRBV3-1 (or the pseudogene TRBV3-2) and TRBJ2-1; D is ambiguous. Trimming shortened V by 4 bases and J by 2 bases, and 12 bases separated the two germline ends. The CDR3 contains 15 residues. Germline values: CDR1 LGHDT, CDR2 YNNKEL (reference sequence). CDR3 coding DNA: TGTGCCAGCAGCCCCGCGAATCGGGCCTACAATGAGCAGTTCTTC. Amino acid sequence: CASSPANRAYNEQFF.

The chain is built from TRBV2 and TRBJ1-3, with TRBD1 matching over 7 bases. The length of the CDR3 is 15 residues. V was pared by 2 bases and J by 2 bases, with 3 bases of the junction left unmatched. Looked up from germline, CDR1 is SNHLY and CDR2 is FYNNEI. The CDR3 nucleotides read TGTGCCAGCAGTGAAAGACAGGGAACTGGAAACACCATATATTTT. Amino acids: CASSERQGTGNTIYF.

This clone was seen a few times. CDR3 sequence (DNA): TGTGCCAGCAATCGACTAGGCGGAAACGAGCAGTACTTC. Translation: CASNRLGGNEQYF. J is TRBJ2-7 and V is TRBV6-5; D is possibly TRBD2 (6 bases). The V gene lost 7 bases and the J gene lost 5 bases, with 15 bases spanning the gap. The CDR3 consists of 13 residues. CDR1 and CDR2 from the germline V gene are MNHEY and SVGAGI.

J is TRBJ2-7 and V is TRBV27; D might be TRBD1 (7 bases). The germline V and J ends were trimmed by 2 bases and 0 bases, with 11 bases remaining between them. Germline lookup yields CDR1 MNHEY and CDR2 SMNVEV (reference sequence). The CDR3 runs to 15 residues. The DNA for the CDR3 is TGTGCCAGCAGTTTAGGCAGGGGGGCCTCCTACGAGCAGTACTTC. The encoded protein is CASSLGRGASYEQYF.

The chain is built from TRBV19 and TRBJ2-3; TRBD2 might be the D (6 bases). The CDR3 is made up of 15 amino acids. V was trimmed by 3 bases and J by 3 bases, leaving 13 bases between them. CDR1 and CDR2 from the germline V gene are LNHDA and SQIVND (reference sequence). The CDR3 region is CASSIQRALTDTQYF. The CDR3 nucleotides read TGTGCCAGTAGTATTCAGCGGGCTCTTACAGATACGCAGTATTTT.

The chain employs TRBV5-8 and TRBJ2-1; TRBD2 agrees at 7 bases. The V segment lost 1 base and the J segment 4 bases; nucleotides outside the gene matches: 8. The CDR3 consists of 16 residues. From germline, CDR1 is SGHTS and CDR2 YDEGEE. CDR3 in DNA: TGTGCCAGCAGCTTGAAGGGGCTAGCGGTTTACAATGAGCAGTTCTTC. It encodes CASSLKGLAVYNEQFF.

The rearrangement joins TRBV11-1 to TRBJ2-1; 11 nucleotides match TRBD2. The CDR3 sequence is 16 residues long. J was trimmed by 7 bases and V by 0 bases; bases with no gene match: 5. CDR1 and CDR2 (germline): SGHAT, FQDESV (reference sequence). The CDR3 DNA reads as TGTGCCAGCAGCTTAGCGCGGCTAGCGGGGGGAAATGAGCAGTTCTTC. Translated, it gives CASSLARLAGGNEQFF.

The J gene is TRBJ2-7, the V gene TRBV5-4, with D perhaps TRBD1 or TRBD2 (5 bases each). Trimming took 4 bases from V and 3 from J, leaving 14 bases between them. The CDR3 runs to 14 residues. Germline V gives CDR1 SGHNT, CDR2 YYREEE (reference sequence). The CDR3 is CASSPLGGNYEQYF. As DNA, the CDR3 is TGTGCCAGCAGCCCTCTTGGGGGTAACTACGAGCAGTACTTC.

The CDR3 region is CASSYSFGDNHNEQFF. As DNA, the CDR3 is TGTGCCAGCAGTTACTCGTTTGGGGACAACCACAATGAGCAGTTCTTC. The V call is TRBV6-2 or TRBV6-3, the J call TRBJ2-1; a possible D gene is TRBD1 (6 bases). Germline CDR1 and CDR2: MNHEY and SVGEGT. CDR3 length: 16 amino acids. Trimming took off 0 bases at V and 5 bases at J, with 14 bases between the two ends.

The J gene is TRBJ1-4, the V gene TRBV5-5, with a possible D match to TRBD1 (5 bases). This CDR3 spans 16 amino acids. V was cut by 6 bases and J by 2 bases, with 17 bases left in between. The germline V gene has CDR1 SGHKS and CDR2 YYEKEE (reference sequence). The CDR3, as DNA: TGTGCCAGCAACTCCATTGGGGCCGGGACTAATGAAAAACTGTTTTTT. Translating it yields CASNSIGAGTNEKLFF.

CDR3 sequence: CASSPSRYRRQGVTEAFF. CDR3 in DNA: TGTGCCAGCAGCCCCTCAAGGTATAGGCGGCAGGGCGTCACTGAAGCTTTCTTT. V is TRBV7-8 and J is TRBJ1-1; a possible D gene is TRBD1 (5 bases). This CDR3 contains 18 residues. Germline CDR1 is SGHVS and CDR2 is FQNEAQ. With 5 bases removed from V and 4 bases from J, the gap between germline ends came to 26 bases.

This chain uses TRBV30 with TRBJ1-1; maybe TRBD1 (5 bases). The CDR3 runs 14 residues. Between the trimmed V and J ends, which lost 0 bases and 4 bases, there was a span of 12 bases. CDR1 is GTSNPN, CDR2 SVGIG, per germline (reference sequence). CDR3 sequence: CAWSVEGSGTEAFF. CDR3 nucleotide sequence: TGTGCCTGGAGTGTTGAGGGGTCGGGCACTGAAGCTTTCTTT.

The chain has TRBV5-1 and TRBJ2-3; TRBD1 might be the D (7 bases). The CDR3 has 17 residues. V lost 0 bases and J lost 2, with 16 bases in between. Germline values: CDR1 SGHRS, CDR2 YFSETQ. CDR3 in DNA: TGCGCCAGCAGCTTGGAGGGCAGGGGGACTCACACAGATACGCAGTATTTT. It is translated as CASSLEGRGTHTDTQYF. Supplemented by reference TRBV5-1 and TRBJ2-3, the full variable domain reads KAGVTQTPRYLIKTRGQQVTLSCSPISGHRSVSWYQQTPGQGLQFLFEYFSETQRNKGNFPGRFSGRQFSNSRSEMNVSTLELGDSALYLCASSLEGRGTHTDTQYFGPGTRLTVL.